These T cell receptor beta chains were read from a single sample in a study of T cell responses to AZD1222 COVID-19 vaccine. The protocol was immunoSEQ multiplex PCR, while the TCRdb copy is restricted to in-frame clones and leaves out a portion. The table includes roughly 120,000 clones, roughly 90% detected once. The source was peripheral blood, collected on day 0 of AZD1222 vaccination. The source is an adult in good health. The CDR3 runs from the conserved cysteine through the conserved F or W. D genes are given only for firm matches. Where a row states a size, it is once, few, many or the class of an expanded clone; other rows omit it.

TRBV2	TRBD2	-	TRBJ2-1	CASRRGGSEQFF	TGTGCCAGCAGGCGGGGGGGGAGCGAACAGTTCTTC
TRBV7-2	TRBD1	-	TRBJ1-5	CASTLGQEQPQHF	TGTGCCAGCACCCTAGGACAGGAACAGCCCCAGCATTTT
TRBV6-1	-	-	TRBJ2-7	CASSESYAWTQGSYEQYF	TGTGCCAGCAGTGAGTCCTATGCTTGGACCCAAGGCTCCTACGAGCAGTACTTC
TRBV7-8	TRBD1	-	TRBJ1-1	CASSPKGTGNAEAFF	TGTGCCAGCAGCCCTAAAGGGACAGGGAATGCTGAAGCTTTCTTT
TRBV6-5	-	-	TRBJ1-5	CASSYDSAGNQPQHF	TGTGCCAGCAGTTACGACAGCGCTGGAAATCAGCCCCAGCATTTT
TRBV28	-	once	TRBJ2-7	CASQQGINYEQYF	TGTGCCAGCCAACAGGGAATCAACTACGAGCAGTACTTC
TRBV2	-	-	TRBJ1-6	CASRPDNSPLHF	TGTGCCAGCAGGCCAGATAATTCACCCCTCCACTTT
TRBV6-5	-	-	TRBJ2-5	CASSRSRTETQYF	TGTGCCAGCAGTAGGTCCCGGACGGAGACCCAGTACTTC
TRBV5-1	TRBD2	-	TRBJ2-7	CASSSASGSYEQYF	TGCGCCAGCAGCTCGGCTAGCGGGAGCTACGAGCAGTACTTC
TRBV6-2/TRBV6-3	-	-	TRBJ1-2	CASSQFQGGYTF	TGTGCCAGCAGCCAATTCCAGGGTGGCTACACCTTC